The entry below gives a single T cell receptor (beta chain) sequence along with its context. Its antigen is not identified. PCR amplification relied on 60 Vbeta primers (plus 13 Jbeta primers). Profiled with immunoSEQ multiplex PCR; TCRdb holds only in-frame clones, not every one. The table records approximately 150,000 clones, more than 75% of them present only once. This sample was taken from a study of cytomegalovirus exposure and HLA in healthy donors. Study results and limitations: In an earlier analysis, productive rearrangement rates for most beta V segments clustered near 87% or 30%.

Sequencing was carried out using PBMCs. The sequence was collected from a female donor in good health and CMV-seronegative.

CDR3 bases: TGTGCCAGCTCCAGTACGAGGAATAGCAATCAGCCCCAGCATTTT. Its protein product is CASSSTRNSNQPQHF. The chain links TRBV25-1 to TRBJ1-5; D not certain. This CDR3 has 15 amino acids. Germline lookup yields CDR1 MGHDK and CDR2 SYGVNS. V lost 8 bases and J 0 bases, leaving 14 bases between the germline ends.